This T cell receptor beta chain was sequenced in a study of OX40 agonist ivuxolimab in advanced cancers. Study-wide context: Dose-escalation patients suffered from hepatocellular carcinoma, melanoma, renal cell or head and neck cancer. General study points: In a subset of nonresponders, normalized T-cell clonal expansion was also low. There were, on average, more expanded clones in CD8+ T cells than in CD4+.

Repertoires were generated with immunoSEQ multiplex PCR, while TCRdb's copy carries only in-frame clones and drops some. The table includes over 55,000 clones, over 90% detected once. To note about this clone: Its antigen is undetermined.

In germline, CDR1 is LGHNT, CDR2 FRNRAP. The CDR3 runs 14 residues. Trimming removed 6 bases from V and 3 bases from J, with 12 bases in between. The source of this sequence is an adult with an advanced solid tumor such as melanoma, head and neck, liver or kidney cancer. This rearrangement joins TRBV12-5 to TRBJ1-5, with D possibly being TRBD1 (6 bases). Sample: CD4+ or CD8+ T cells sorted from blood, taken in a trial of the OX40 agonist ivuxolimab. The DNA of the CDR3 is TGTGCTAGTGGATCCACAGGGATCAATCAGCCCCAGCATTTT. As protein: CASGSTGINQPQHF.